The next 17 T cell receptor beta chains were all read from a single sample in a study of T cells in Graves' hyperthyroidism and ophthalmopathy. Regions amplified from RNA transcripts were the TCR beta CDR3 regions. A set of HTBI primers served as the primers for a first-round RT-PCR of the TCR CDR3. TCRdb recomputed calls from the multiplex PCR reads with MiXCR, one row per CDR3 protein. The sample has 200,000 to 250,000 distinct CDR3 sequences, approximately 24% seen once. Specimen: blood. The receptors originated from a woman between 40 and 50 years old with Graves' ophthalmopathy.

V is TRBV2 and J is TRBJ2-5, with 9 bases that match TRBD1. The ends lost 4 bases at V and 4 bases at J; junction bases unmatched: 4. Germline-derived CDR1 and CDR2 are SNHLY and FYNNEI. The CDR3 covers 14 residues. Here the CDR3 DNA reads TGTGCCAGCAGTGGGGACAGGGTCAGAGAGACCCAGTACTTC. Translation gives CASSGDRVRETQYF.

This clonotype was picked up many times. The J gene is TRBJ2-7, the V gene TRBV7-9, with TRBD2 matching over 7 bases. Germline V lookup: CDR1 SEHNR, CDR2 FQNEAQ (reference sequence). The junction had 7 bases not matched to a gene; V was cut back by 5 bases and J by 3 bases. The CDR3 extends over 14 amino acids. CDR3 loop: CASSGVGGVYEQYF. Written as DNA, the CDR3 is TGTGCCAGCAGCGGGGTGGGGGGGGTCTACGAGCAGTACTTC.

This clonotype appeared many times. The chain recombines TRBV27 with TRBJ2-7; TRBD2 matches 9 bases. From germline, CDR1 is MNHEY and CDR2 SMNVEV (reference sequence). CDR3 length: 19 amino acids. V lost 4 bases to trimming and J lost 3 bases; unmatched junction nucleotides: 19. The CDR3 spells CASSSAEGAGGAIFYEQYF. The CDR3, as DNA: TGTGCCAGCAGTTCCGCCGAGGGAGCGGGAGGTGCTATATTCTACGAGCAGTACTTC.

This clonotype was recorded many times. The genes are TRBV19 and TRBJ1-5, with unresolved D. Germline CDR1 and CDR2: LNHDA and SQIVND (reference sequence). The CDR3 covers 15 residues. V lost 4 bases and J 9 bases, leaving 19 bases between the germline ends. The CDR3 loop reads CASSRQDRDKAPQHF. CDR3 coding DNA: TGTGCCAGTAGTAGGCAAGATAGGGATAAGGCGCCCCAGCATTTT.

This chain uses TRBV6-1 with TRBJ2-7; D gene ambiguous. The CDR3 is 15 amino acids. CDR1 is MNHNS, CDR2 SASEGT, per germline. With 6 bases removed from V and 0 bases from J, the gap between germline ends came to 15 bases. The DNA for the CDR3 is TGTGCCAGCAGCTCGCAGGATACAGTCTCCTACGAGCAGTACTTC. Translating gives CASSSQDTVSYEQYF.

This clonotype was seen ten or more times. The CDR3 DNA sequence: TGTGCCAGCAGCTCAGGCCCAAACGAGCAGTACTTC. This gives the protein CASSSGPNEQYF. The chain couples TRBV11-2 to TRBJ2-7; D unresolved. There are 12 residues in the CDR3. In germline, CDR1 is SGHAT, CDR2 FQNNGV. With 4 bases removed from V and 5 bases from J, the gap between germline ends came to 9 bases.

V is TRBV28 and J is TRBJ2-5, with D perhaps matching TRBD1 (6 bases). CDR1 and CDR2 (germline): MDHEN, SYDVKM. The ends were cut back, 6 bases at V and 1 base at J, with 18 bases in the middle. The CDR3 has 16 residues. DNA of the CDR3: TGTGCCAGCAGAAAAAGGCAGGTGACAGGCCAAGAGACCCAGTACTTC. This sequence encodes CASRKRQVTGQETQYF.

This clonotype showed up many times. The chain recombines TRBV11-3 with TRBJ2-5; TRBD1 might be the D (6 bases). The V and J ends lost 5 bases and 1 base respectively, with 11 bases between them. The CDR3 consists of 14 residues. In germline, CDR1 is SGHNT, CDR2 YENEEA. DNA of the CDR3: TGTGCCAGCAGCAAGGACAGCACCCAAGAGACCCAGTACTTC. The encoded protein is CASSKDSTQETQYF.

This clonotype came up many times. The rearrangement links TRBV7-2 to TRBJ1-2; possible D gene TRBD1, 5 bases. Germline CDR1 is SGHTA and CDR2 is FQGNSA. V was pared by 1 base and J by 0 bases, with 9 bases between. This CDR3 region has 15 residues. The CDR3 reads CASSLGQSTNYGYTF. In DNA form, the CDR3 reads TGTGCCAGCAGCTTAGGACAGAGCACTAACTATGGCTACACCTTC.

This clonotype appeared many times. This chain joins TRBV6-1 and TRBJ2-7; D is unclear. Germline V gene data show CDR1 as MNHNS and CDR2 as SASEGT. Trimming removed 0 bases from V and 3 bases from J, with 12 bases in between. This CDR3 comprises 15 residues. The CDR3 loop is CASSEAASSGYEQYF. The CDR3 coding sequence is TGTGCCAGCAGTGAAGCGGCCAGCTCGGGCTACGAGCAGTACTTC.

The V gene is TRBV6-1, the J gene TRBJ1-6; D perhaps matches TRBD1 (6 bases). Trimming took 6 bases from V and 4 from J, leaving 13 bases between them. This CDR3 has 15 residues. CDR1 and CDR2 from the germline V gene are MNHNS and SASEGT. CDR3 nucleotides: TGTGCCAGCAGCGCAACAGGGAGGTATAATTCACCCCTCCACTTT. Encoded protein: CASSATGRYNSPLHF.

This clonotype was seen ten or more times. This chain uses TRBV11-2 with TRBJ2-5; 7 nucleotides line up with TRBD2. J gave up 5 bases and V 5 bases, and 8 bases lay outside the gene matches. The CDR3 has 14 residues. Germline V gene sequence: CDR1 SGHAT, CDR2 FQNNGV. Here the CDR3 reads CASSQTPGGETQYF. For the CDR3, the DNA is TGTGCCAGCAGCCAAACCCCCGGGGGGGAGACCCAGTACTTC.

This clonotype was observed at least ten times. The J gene is TRBJ2-7, the V gene TRBV25-1, with 11 nucleotides matching TRBD2. Germline lookup yields CDR1 MGHDK and CDR2 SYGVNS. This CDR3 spans 17 amino acids. The V segment lost 4 bases and the J segment 2 bases; nucleotides outside the gene matches: 10. In DNA, the CDR3 is TGTGCCAGCAGTGGAGAACTAGCGGGAGCCGAAACCTACGAGCAGTACTTC. It encodes CASSGELAGAETYEQYF.

This clonotype was counted ten times or more. V gene TRBV28 combines with J gene TRBJ2-7; tentatively, D is TRBD2 (6 bases). The length of the CDR3 is 16 residues. V was cut by 3 bases and J by 0 bases, with 15 bases left in between. Germline V lookup: CDR1 MDHEN, CDR2 SYDVKM. This CDR3 reads CASSFTGTGSSYEQYF. CDR3 nucleotide sequence: TGTGCCAGCAGTTTTACCGGGACTGGGAGCTCCTACGAGCAGTACTTC.

This clonotype has a count of ten or more. CDR3 region: CSAEGQGISGELFF. The DNA for the CDR3 is TGCAGTGCTGAAGGACAGGGAATATCCGGGGAGCTGTTTTTT. V and J are TRBV20-1 and TRBJ2-2, with 8 nucleotides matching TRBD1. The CDR3 covers 14 residues. Germline values: CDR1 DFQATT, CDR2 SNEGSKA (reference sequence). The J segment lost 6 bases and the V segment lost 5 bases, leaving 8 bases of the junction unmatched.

This clonotype occurred many times. The chain joins TRBV7-9 to TRBJ2-7, with unresolved D. The CDR3 runs to 14 residues. V dropped 6 bases and J dropped 4 bases, with 16 bases sitting between them. In germline, CDR1 is SEHNR, CDR2 FQNEAQ (reference sequence). CDR3 in DNA: TGTGCCAGCAGTCAAGGTTCGTCGGAATACGAGCAGTACTTC. The encoded protein is CASSQGSSEYEQYF.

Ten or more counts support this clonotype. This rearrangement joins TRBV20-1 to TRBJ1-1; D is ambiguous. Per germline, CDR1 DFQATT and CDR2 SNEGSKA (reference sequence). CDR3 length equals 14 residues. Trimming removed 0 bases at V and 2 bases at J, with 10 bases between. CDR3 coding DNA: TGCAGTGCTAGAGAGGGCAAGGGAAACACTGAAGCTTTCTTT. Translation: CSAREGKGNTEAFF.